The sequence of this TCR beta chain was determined in a study of monozygotic twins with inflammatory bowel disease. Whole-study results and caveats: Since immunosuppressive treatments differed, patient repertoires may have gained added variability. Against healthy co-twins, IBD patients had lower TCRbeta diversity (measured by inverse Simpson).

TCRdb re-called the 5' RACE reads and catalogs CDR3 proteins one per entry, DNA excluded. The listing contains hundreds of thousands of distinct CDR3 sequences. The CDR3 is 14 amino acids. Regarding this clonotype: What it recognizes is unknown.

The chain links TRBV12-3 or TRBV12-4 to TRBJ1-2. The sequenced material came from blood. The receptor was isolated from a human donor with ulcerative colitis or Crohn's disease, or a healthy co-twin of an affected twin (not recorded which). The CDR3 loop is CATSPGGSNYSYTF.